The subject of this entry is one T cell receptor beta chain. These data are taken from a study of CD8 T cells in Susac syndrome. The CDR3 consists of 15 residues. Germline CDR1 and CDR2: SEHNR and FQNEAQ (reference sequence). The V and J ends lost 5 bases and 0 bases, in that order; junction bases with no gene match: 3. Sequencing of TCR beta was undertaken in CD8+ and CD4+ T cells derived from blood. It was healthy donors who served as the controls, matched for age and sex. Negative isolation yielded CD8+ and CD4+ T cells; FACS enriched TEMRA cells. Reverse transcription used about 0.5 to 1 ug RNA and random hexamers. The immunoSEQ assay covered 54 Vbeta and 13 Jbeta segments for CDR3. TCRdb reprocessed the immunoSEQ multiplex PCR reads with MiXCR, giving one entry per CDR3 protein. The table has some 120,000 distinct CDR3 sequences, about 95% seen once.

This clonotype originated in a human donor in good health. The sample comprised CD4+ T cells from PBMCs. The chain recombines TRBV7-9 with TRBJ2-3; TRBD2 aligns across 9 bases. This chain's CDR3 is CASSTGLASTDTQYF. The CDR3 bases are TGTGCCAGCAGCACGGGACTAGCTAGCACAGATACGCAGTATTTT.